The sequence of this T cell receptor (beta chain) was determined in a study of patients and donors after allogeneic stem cell transplantation. Losses at the gene ends were 4 bases for V and 4 bases for J; bases not matched to a gene: 2. Germline values: CDR1 SGHDN, CDR2 FVKESK. The CDR3 loop spans 14 amino acids. TCRdb processed the RT-PCR reads anew with MiXCR; each CDR3 protein has one entry. The table lists more than 150,000 distinct CDR3 sequences, roughly 24% of them singletons. The chain links TRBV14 to TRBJ2-2; 8 bases line up with TRBD1. Sequenced: blood, either unsorted or a sorted T cell fraction (not recorded which). The sequence derives from a human donor who was either an allogeneic HSCT recipient or a stem cell or donor lymphocyte infusion donor (not recorded which). It is not recorded whose cells these are; they may come from a transplant donor. The CDR3 loop is CASSRDRSTGELFF. The CDR3 DNA is TGTGCCAGCAGCCGGGACAGGAGCACCGGGGAGCTGTTTTTT. Filled out from reference TRBV14 and TRBJ2-2, the complete variable domain reads EAGVTQFPSHSVIEKGQTVTLRCDPISGHDNLYWYRRVMGKEIKFLLHFVKESKQDESGMPNNRFLAERTGGTYSTLKVQPAELEDSGVYFCASSRDRSTGELFFGEGSRLTVL.